This TCR beta chain was documented in a study of blood T cell repertoires in COVID-19. Study background: Samples taken during acute and convalescent COVID-19 were collected in the United States, Italy and Spain. T cells, B-cell-depleted T cells, or PBMCs provided the cDNA or gDNA that served as material.

In the source study's methods: Amplification from reference gene primers served as the basis for estimated nucleated cell counts. TCRdb keeps only in-frame clones here, not all; method: immunoSEQ multiplex PCR. V, J and clone size are those of that table, while D and trimming were read from the DNA. The repertoire has about 74,000 clones, 88% of them found once; the top ten carry around 1.9%. The V gene end was trimmed by 6 bases and the J gene end by 2 bases; junction bases not matched to a gene: 4. Germline-derived CDR1 and CDR2 are MNHEY and SVGAGI. The CDR3 has 14 residues. The sequencing input was peripheral blood. This sequence joins TRBV6-5 and TRBJ1-1; 9 nucleotides align to TRBD1. The receptor's source is a woman older than 75 with active or convalescent COVID-19. CDR3 loop: CASRDRGGNTEAFF. The CDR3, as DNA: TGTGCCAGCAGGGACAGGGGAGGTAACACTGAAGCTTTCTTT.